The 17 T cell receptor beta chains below all came from one sample that was sequenced in a study of glioma-infiltrating T cells. Using RNA template, CDR3s of TCR alpha and beta were amplified with iRepertoire arm-PCR. TCRdb recomputed calls from the multiplex PCR reads with MiXCR, one row per CDR3 protein. The data contain 400,000 or so distinct CDR3 sequences, more than 35% of them singletons. The specimen sequenced was glioma tissue, nonneoplastic brain tissue, or PBMCs (not recorded which). Receptors were obtained from a human donor with low-grade glioma or glioblastoma, undergoing nonglioma brain surgery, or in good health (not recorded which).

The J gene is TRBJ1-5, the V gene TRBV28; D gene unclear. The CDR3 spans 15 residues. Germline assignment: CDR1 MDHEN and CDR2 SYDVKM. The V end lost 3 bases, the J end lost 4 bases, and 13 bases lay between the germline ends. CDR3 sequence: CASSFSDMMNQPQHF. The CDR3 DNA is TGTGCCAGCAGTTTCTCAGACATGATGAATCAGCCCCAGCATTTT.

The chain joins TRBV15 to TRBJ2-7; 10 bases are shared with TRBD2. The CDR3 extends over 17 amino acids. The V and J ends lost 0 bases and 7 bases, in that order; junction bases with no gene match: 12. Germline loops: CDR1 LNHNV, CDR2 YYDKDF (reference sequence). In DNA form, the CDR3 reads TGTGCCACCAGCAGAGAACTGGGACTAGCGTCCTACAATGAGCAGTACTTC. Translating it yields CATSRELGLASYNEQYF.

J is TRBJ2-1 and V is TRBV10-3; the D gene is possibly TRBD2 (6 bases). Germline V CDR1 and CDR2: ENHRY, SYGVKD. With 4 bases removed from V and 5 bases from J, the gap between germline ends came to 12 bases. The CDR3 spans 14 residues. The chain's CDR3 is CAISVLRGDNEQFF. The CDR3 DNA sequence: TGTGCCATCAGTGTGTTGCGGGGCGACAATGAGCAGTTCTTC.

This chain links TRBV6-2 or TRBV6-3 with TRBJ1-5; 10 bases agree with TRBD1. The CDR3 contains 16 residues. Looked up from germline, CDR1 is MNHEY and CDR2 is SVGEGT. Trimming at V came to 4 bases and at J to 3 bases, leaving 6 bases not matched to a gene. CDR3 loop: CASSCPGQGLNQPQHF. In DNA form, the CDR3 reads TGTGCCAGCAGTTGCCCGGGACAGGGGCTCAATCAGCCCCAGCATTTT.

The chain couples TRBV20-1 to TRBJ2-2; D perhaps matches TRBD1 (6 bases). This CDR3 has 12 amino acids. Germline values: CDR1 DFQATT, CDR2 SNEGSKA (reference sequence). Trimming took 1 base from V and 7 from J, leaving 7 bases between them. CDR3 nucleotide sequence: TGCAGTGCTAGAGCGGACAGCGGGGAGCTGTTTTTT. Encoded protein: CSARADSGELFF.

The chain uses TRBV28 and TRBJ2-7; 11 bases are a match to TRBD1. The CDR3 sequence is 12 residues long. The ends lost 10 bases at V and 3 bases at J; junction bases unmatched: 2. Germline loops: CDR1 MDHEN, CDR2 SYDVKM. As DNA, the CDR3 is TGTGCCACCGGGACAGGGGGCTACGAGCAGTACTTC. It translates to CATGTGGYEQYF.

The table lists this clonotype with many counts. The gene calls are TRBV20-1 and TRBJ2-7; 7 bases fit TRBD2. CDR3 length equals 16 residues. Germline V gene data show CDR1 as DFQATT and CDR2 as SNEGSKA (reference sequence). The junction had 10 bases not matched to a gene; V was cut back by 0 bases and J by 2 bases. This CDR3 reads CSARDHSAGVPYEQYF. CDR3 bases: TGCAGTGCTAGAGACCACTCGGCGGGAGTACCCTACGAGCAGTACTTC.

This clonotype was picked up many times. This sequence joins TRBV20-1 and TRBJ2-3; D unresolved. The germline V and J ends were trimmed by 1 base and 5 bases, with 16 bases remaining between them. The germline V gene encodes CDR1 DFQATT and CDR2 SNEGSKA (reference sequence). The CDR3 totals 15 residues. CDR3 bases: TGCAGTGCTAGAGTTGCCGGACGACCAGGAGATACGCAGTATTTT. Amino acid sequence: CSARVAGRPGDTQYF.

At least ten counts were recorded for this clonotype. The rearrangement links TRBV28 to TRBJ2-1; D remains ambiguous. Germline V gives CDR1 MDHEN, CDR2 SYDVKM. The ends were cut back, 5 bases at V and 8 bases at J, with 10 bases in the middle. The CDR3 covers 12 residues. The chain's CDR3 is CASSPGWDEQFF. As DNA, the CDR3 is TGTGCCAGCAGTCCCGGATGGGATGAGCAGTTCTTC.

V is TRBV27 and J is TRBJ2-1; the match to TRBD2 covers 8 bases. With V trimmed by 4 bases and J by 10 bases, 3 bases remained unmatched. The CDR3 has 12 amino acids. CDR1 and CDR2 (germline): MNHEY, SMNVEV (reference sequence). The CDR3, as DNA: TGTGCCAGCAGTTCGGGGGGGTACGAGCAGTTCTTC. It specifies CASSSGGYEQFF.

The genes are TRBV29-1 and TRBJ2-7, with 7 bases that match TRBD1. J gave up 2 bases and V 6 bases, and 7 bases lay outside the gene matches. Germline-derived CDR1 and CDR2 are SQVTM and ANQGSEA. The CDR3 totals 13 residues. This CDR3 is CSVVRDSTYEQYF. The CDR3 region has the DNA TGCAGCGTGGTCCGGGACAGCACCTACGAGCAGTACTTC.

The CDR3 protein is CASSLTGGRSNYGYTF. The CDR3 nucleotides read TGTGCCAGCAGCTTAACAGGGGGCCGGAGTAACTATGGCTACACCTTC. The V gene is TRBV11-2, the J gene TRBJ1-2, with TRBD1 matching 9 bases. CDR3 length: 16 residues. Germline V gene data show CDR1 as SGHAT and CDR2 as FQNNGV. V lost 2 bases to trimming and J lost 1 base; unmatched junction nucleotides: 5.

This clonotype appeared a single time. This chain links TRBV2 with TRBJ2-6; D is undetermined. Trimming left V 7 bases short and J 0 bases short, with 7 bases between. Germline V gene sequence: CDR1 SNHLY, CDR2 FYNNEI. CDR3 length: 14 amino acids. The CDR3 bases are TGTGCCAGCAAACCGCTCTCTGGGGCCAACGTCCTGACTTTC. The encoded protein is CASKPLSGANVLTF.

The chain recombines TRBV4-1 with TRBJ2-3; D is unclear. Germline values: CDR1 MGHRA, CDR2 YSYEKL. The length of the CDR3 is 18 residues. The V gene lost 1 base and the J gene lost 1 base, with 18 bases spanning the gap. The CDR3 loop reads CASSQVSQILPGTDTQYF. The CDR3 coding sequence is TGCGCCAGCAGCCAAGTTTCCCAGATCCTACCGGGCACAGATACGCAGTATTTT.

This chain connects TRBV4-2 to TRBJ2-5; a possible D gene is TRBD2 (5 bases). The V and J ends lost 0 bases and 5 bases respectively, with 13 bases between them. The germline gives CDR1 LGHNA, CDR2 YNFKEQ. The CDR3 runs to 15 residues. CDR3 amino acids: CASSQEGSSLETQYF. The CDR3 region has the DNA TGTGCCAGCAGCCAAGAAGGATCTAGCCTGGAGACCCAGTACTTC.

The chain has TRBV3-1 and TRBJ2-1; 12 bases agree with TRBD1. The J call is uncertain, as TRBJ2-7 better fits the DNA end. The germline V gene encodes CDR1 LGHDT and CDR2 YNNKEL (reference sequence). This CDR3 is built from 19 residues. The CDR3 reads CASSQNPGQGARSSYEQYF. CDR3 nucleotides: TGTGCCAGCAGCCAAAACCCGGGACAGGGGGCTAGGAGCTCCTACGAGCAGTACTTC.

As regards this clonotype: This clone may be a read error of a much larger clone one base away. V is TRBV27 and J is TRBJ1-2; D not certain. Germline values: CDR1 MNHEY, CDR2 SMNVEV (reference sequence). The germline V and J ends were trimmed by 6 bases and 5 bases, with 13 bases remaining between them. CDR3 size: 13 residues. The CDR3 reads CASSMGSTYGYTF. The DNA of the CDR3 is TGTGCCAGCAGCATGGGGTCGACTTATGGCTACACCTTC.